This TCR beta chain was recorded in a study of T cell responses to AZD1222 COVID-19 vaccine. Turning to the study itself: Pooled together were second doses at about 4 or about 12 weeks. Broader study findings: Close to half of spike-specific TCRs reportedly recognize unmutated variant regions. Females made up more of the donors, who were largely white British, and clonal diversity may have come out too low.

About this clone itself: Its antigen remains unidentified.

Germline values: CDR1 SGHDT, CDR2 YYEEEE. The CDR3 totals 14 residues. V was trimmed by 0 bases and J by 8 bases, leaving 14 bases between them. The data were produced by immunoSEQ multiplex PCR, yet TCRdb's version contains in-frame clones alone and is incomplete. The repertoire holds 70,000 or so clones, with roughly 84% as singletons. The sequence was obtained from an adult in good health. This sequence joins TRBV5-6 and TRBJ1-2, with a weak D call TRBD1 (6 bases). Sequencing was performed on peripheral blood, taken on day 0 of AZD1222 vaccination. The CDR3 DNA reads TGTGCCAGCAGCTTGGCCTTCCAGGGGAACGGCTACACCTTC. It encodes CASSLAFQGNGYTF.